This record looks at one T cell receptor beta chain sequence and its context. PCR was performed using 60 Vbeta and 13 Jbeta primers. The table came from immunoSEQ multiplex PCR; TCRdb's copy has only in-frame clones and leaves some out. The data hold 150,000 to 200,000 clones, with 83% observed a single time. The data stem from a study of cytomegalovirus exposure and HLA in healthy donors. Sequencing was done on a sample of PBMCs. The source is a man aged 45-65 years in good health and CMV-seropositive.

The CDR3 is CASSGGLAGIEQYF. Written as DNA, the CDR3 is TGTGCCAGCAGCGGGGGACTAGCGGGCATCGAGCAGTACTTC. This sequence joins TRBV5-6 and TRBJ2-7; 12 nucleotides match TRBD2. After removal of 4 bases from V and 6 bases from J, the junction contained 5 bases not matched to a gene. CDR1 SGHDT and CDR2 YYEEEE come from the germline V gene. The CDR3 loop spans 14 amino acids.